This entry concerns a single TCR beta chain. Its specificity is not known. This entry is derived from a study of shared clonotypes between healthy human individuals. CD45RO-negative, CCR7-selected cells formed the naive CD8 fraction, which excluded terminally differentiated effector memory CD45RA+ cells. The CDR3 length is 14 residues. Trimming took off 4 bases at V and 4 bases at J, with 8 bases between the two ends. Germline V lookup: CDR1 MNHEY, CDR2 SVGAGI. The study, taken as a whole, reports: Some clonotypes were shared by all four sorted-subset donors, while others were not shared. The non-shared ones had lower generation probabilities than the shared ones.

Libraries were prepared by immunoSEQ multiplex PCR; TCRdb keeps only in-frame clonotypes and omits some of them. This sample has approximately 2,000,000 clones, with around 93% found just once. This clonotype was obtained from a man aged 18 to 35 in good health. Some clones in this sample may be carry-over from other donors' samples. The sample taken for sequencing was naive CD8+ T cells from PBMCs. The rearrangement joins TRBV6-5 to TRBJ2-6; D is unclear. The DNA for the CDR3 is TGTGCCAGCAGTTCCCAGGAGGGGGCCAACGTCCTGACTTTC. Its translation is CASSSQEGANVLTF.